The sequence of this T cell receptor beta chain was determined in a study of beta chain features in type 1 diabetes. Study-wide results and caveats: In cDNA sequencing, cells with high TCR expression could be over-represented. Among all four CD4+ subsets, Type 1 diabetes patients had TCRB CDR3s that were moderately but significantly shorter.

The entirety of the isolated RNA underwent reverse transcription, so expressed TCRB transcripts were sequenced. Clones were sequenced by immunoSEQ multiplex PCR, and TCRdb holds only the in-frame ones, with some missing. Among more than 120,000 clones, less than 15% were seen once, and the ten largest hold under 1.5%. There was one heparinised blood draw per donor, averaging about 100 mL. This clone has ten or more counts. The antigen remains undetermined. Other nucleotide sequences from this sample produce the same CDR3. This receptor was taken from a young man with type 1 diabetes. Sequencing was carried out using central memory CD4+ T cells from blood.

The CDR3 DNA is TGTGCTAGTGGTCTGGGCAGAGCCGATTCTGGGGCCAACGTCCTGACTTTC. Translated: CASGLGRADSGANVLTF. This rearrangement joins TRBV12-5 to TRBJ2-6; D gene unclear. The ends were cut back, 5 bases at V and 1 base at J, with 15 bases in the middle. The V gene's germline CDR1 is LGHNT and CDR2 FRNRAP. The CDR3 consists of 17 residues.